This entry is about one T cell receptor beta chain. The antigen is undetermined. These data belong to a study of shared clonotypes between healthy human individuals. About the study: Plates per donor: three CD4 naive, three CD4 memory, two CD8 naive, one CD8 memory. Study-wide results and caveats: Relative to their counterparts shared across all four donors, non-shared clonotypes exhibited diminished generation probabilities. Compared with memory subsets, naive subsets generally had larger estimated richness.

In the authors' workflow: Filtering differed, since immunoSEQ gave only junction sequences and no quality scores. TCRdb's table, derived via immunoSEQ multiplex PCR, lists solely in-frame clones and lacks some. From that table come the V and J calls and clone size; the DNA was used to work out D and trimming. The sample comprises approximately 100,000 clones, 55% to 70% of which are singletons, and roughly a quarter rests with the top ten. The germline gives CDR1 SGHRS, CDR2 YFSETQ. The CDR3 is made up of 12 amino acids. V was shortened by 2 bases and J by 9 bases, with 9 bases between the two germline ends.

Input material: memory CD8+ T cells sorted from blood. This sample's subset: CD45RO+ cells pooled with CCR7-negative TemRA cells. V is TRBV5-1 and J is TRBJ2-1; D not certain. This TCR derives from a woman aged 25-40 years in good health. The CDR3 loop is CASSFGWGEQFF. In nucleotides, the CDR3 is TGCGCCAGCAGCTTCGGCTGGGGTGAGCAGTTCTTC.